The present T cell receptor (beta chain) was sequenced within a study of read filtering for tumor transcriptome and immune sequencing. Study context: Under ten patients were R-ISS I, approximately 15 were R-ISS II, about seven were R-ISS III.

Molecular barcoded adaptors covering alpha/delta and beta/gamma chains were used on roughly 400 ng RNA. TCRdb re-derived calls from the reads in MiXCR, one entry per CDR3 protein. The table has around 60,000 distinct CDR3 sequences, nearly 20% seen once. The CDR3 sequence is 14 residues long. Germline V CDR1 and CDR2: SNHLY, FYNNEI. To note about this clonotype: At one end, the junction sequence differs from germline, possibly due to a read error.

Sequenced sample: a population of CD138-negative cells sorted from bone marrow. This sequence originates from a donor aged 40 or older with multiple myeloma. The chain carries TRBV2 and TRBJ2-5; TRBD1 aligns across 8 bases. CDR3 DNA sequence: TGTGCCAGCAGTAAAATCAGGGGGCAAGAGGCCCAGTACTTC. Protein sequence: CASSKIRGQEAQYF.